This TCR beta chain was captured by sequencing in a study of preoperative IRX-2 immunotherapy in early breast cancer. Sequencing was performed with immunoSEQ multiplex PCR; in TCRdb, only in-frame clones are kept and a portion is missing. This table has roughly 26,000 clones, roughly four fifths appearing once. The treatment denotes: preoperative locoregional IRX-2 cytokine immunotherapy. Patients received preoperative, locoregional IRX-2 cytokine immunotherapy in a phase Ib study. This CDR3 has 15 residues. Germline CDR1 is MNHGY and CDR2 is SAAAGT. Trimming took 0 bases from V and 3 from J, leaving 12 bases between them.

This chain uses TRBV6-8 with TRBJ2-7; a weak D match, TRBD1 (6 bases). The TCR comes from a human donor with breast cancer. Material: lymph node tissue, obtained after IRX-2 immunotherapy. The CDR3 is CASSYSIIGGYEQYF. The DNA of the CDR3 is TGTGCCAGCAGTTACTCGATTATAGGGGGCTACGAGCAGTACTTC.